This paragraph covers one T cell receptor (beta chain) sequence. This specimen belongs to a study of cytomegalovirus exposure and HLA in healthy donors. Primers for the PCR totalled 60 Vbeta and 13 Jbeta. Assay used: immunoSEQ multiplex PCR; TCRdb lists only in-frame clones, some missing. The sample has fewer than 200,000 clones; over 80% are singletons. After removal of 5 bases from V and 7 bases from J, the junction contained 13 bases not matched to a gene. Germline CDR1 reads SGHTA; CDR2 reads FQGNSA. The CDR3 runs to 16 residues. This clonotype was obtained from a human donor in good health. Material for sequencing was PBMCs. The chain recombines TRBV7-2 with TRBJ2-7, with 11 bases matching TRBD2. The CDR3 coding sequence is TGTGCCAGCAGCCCAAGGGCGATTAGCGGGGGGGGTGAGCAGTACTTC. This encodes CASSPRAISGGGEQYF.